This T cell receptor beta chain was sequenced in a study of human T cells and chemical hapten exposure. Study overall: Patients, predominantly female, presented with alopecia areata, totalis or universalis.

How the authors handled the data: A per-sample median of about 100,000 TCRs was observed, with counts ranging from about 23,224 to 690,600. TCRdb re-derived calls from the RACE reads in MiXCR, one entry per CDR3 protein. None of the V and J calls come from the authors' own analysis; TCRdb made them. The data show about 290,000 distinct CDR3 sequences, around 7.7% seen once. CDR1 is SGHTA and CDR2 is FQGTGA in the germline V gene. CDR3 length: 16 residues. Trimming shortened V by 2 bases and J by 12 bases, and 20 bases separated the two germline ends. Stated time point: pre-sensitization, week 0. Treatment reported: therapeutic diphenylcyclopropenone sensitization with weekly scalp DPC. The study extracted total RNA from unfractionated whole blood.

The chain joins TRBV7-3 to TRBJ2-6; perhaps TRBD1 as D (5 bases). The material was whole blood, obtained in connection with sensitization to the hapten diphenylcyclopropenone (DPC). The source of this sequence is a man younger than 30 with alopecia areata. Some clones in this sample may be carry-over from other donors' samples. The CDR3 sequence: CASSLFSVSSGAVLTF. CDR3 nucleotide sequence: TGTGCCAGCAGCTTATTTTCAGTAAGCTCTGGGGCCGTCCTGACTTTC. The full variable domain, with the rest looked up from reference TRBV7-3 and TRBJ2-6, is GAGVSQTPSNKVTEKGKYVELRCDPISGHTALYWYRQSLGQGPEFLIYFQGTGAADDSGLPNDRFFAVRPEGSVSTLKIQRTERGDSAVYLCASSLFSVSSGAVLTFGAGSRLTVL.